These T cell receptor beta chains were read from a single sample in a study of blood T cell repertoires in COVID-19. Clones were read by immunoSEQ multiplex PCR, and TCRdb kept only the in-frame ones, dropping some. The data hold 120,000 to 150,000 clones, with around 84% observed a single time. The sequenced sample consisted of peripheral blood. The receptor source for this set is a man in his 60s with active or convalescent COVID-19. The CDR3 runs from the conserved cysteine through the conserved F or W. The D gene is left open where the match is weak. Rows give clone size only sometimes, using once, few, many, or a class for an expanded clone.

size,D,V,J,DNA,CDR3
NA,TRBD2,TRBV2,TRBJ2-5,TGTGCCAGCAGTGGGGCCGTCGGGGGGGAGACCCAGTACTTC,CASSGAVGGETQYF
NA,TRBD1,TRBV6-6,TRBJ1-6,TGTGCCAGCAGTGGACAGGCAGGGAATTCACCCCTCCACTTT,CASSGQAGNSPLHF
NA,NA,TRBV5-5,TRBJ2-7,TGTGCCAGCAGCTTGACAGACTACGAGCAGTACTTC,CASSLTDYEQYF
NA,NA,TRBV5-1,TRBJ2-7,TGCGCCAGCAGCCCTGGAGGGGTCTCAGCCTACGAGCAGTACTTC,CASSPGGVSAYEQYF
NA,NA,TRBV7-9,TRBJ2-5,TGTGCCAGCGGCCCGACAGTCACCCAAGAGACCCAGTACTTC,CASGPTVTQETQYF
NA,NA,TRBV7-2,TRBJ2-7,TGTGCCAGCAGCTATCCCCCATACGAGCAGTACTTC,CASSYPPYEQYF
once,NA,TRBV18,TRBJ1-2,TGTGCCAGCTCACCGGCCCTGGACAGCGCGGTCTACTTC,CASSPALDSAVYF
NA,TRBD2,TRBV5-5,TRBJ2-2,TGTGCCAGCAGCTTGATGGGGGGGACCGGGGAGCTGTTTTTT,CASSLMGGTGELFF
NA,NA,TRBV6-5,TRBJ2-7,TGTGCCAGCACTCTCACGGGGCGCGGGGCGAACGAGCAGTACTTC,CASTLTGRGANEQYF
NA,NA,TRBV7-2,TRBJ2-7,TGTGCCAGCAGCTCAACAACCGGACAGAACTACGAGCAGTACTTC,CASSSTTGQNYEQYF
NA,TRBD2,TRBV28,TRBJ2-1,TGTGCCAGCAGTCCCGGGGGGGAGAGGGGTGAGCAGTTCTTC,CASSPGGERGEQFF
NA,NA,TRBV28,TRBJ2-2,TGTGCCAGCAGTTTCCGGCAGGGGGGCACCGGGGAGCTGTTTTTT,CASSFRQGGTGELFF
NA,TRBD2,TRBV6-6,TRBJ2-1,TGTGCCAGCTGGTCGACTAGCGGGAGGATTAATGAGCAGTTCTTC,CASWSTSGRINEQFF
NA,NA,TRBV13,TRBJ2-1,TGTGCCAGCAGCTTGAACTACCGCTACAATGAGCAGTTCTTC,CASSLNYRYNEQFF
NA,NA,TRBV15,TRBJ2-2,TGTGCCACCAGCAGAGATCGTGCGGGATGGGGCACCGGGGAGCTGTTTTTT,CATSRDRAGWGTGELFF
NA,TRBD1,TRBV2,TRBJ1-4,TGTGCCAGCAGTCATACCGGACAGGGTGGCGAAAAACTGTTTTTT,CASSHTGQGGEKLFF
NA,TRBD1,TRBV10-3,TRBJ2-1,TGTGCCATCAGTCCCGGGACAGGGACTGAGCAGTTCTTC,CAISPGTGTEQFF
NA,NA,TRBV3-1/TRBV3-2,TRBJ1-4,TGTGCCAGCAGCCGGAACCCTGGAGGGGATGAAAAACTGTTTTTT,CASSRNPGGDEKLFF
few,NA,TRBV16,TRBJ1-2,TGTGCCAGCAGCCAATCGAAATTCACGGGACACTTC,CASSQSKFTGHF
NA,NA,TRBV6-2/TRBV6-3,TRBJ2-1,TGTGCCAGCAGTTTCATCCCCCCCGCTTCATCGGGGTACAATGAGCAGTTCTTC,CASSFIPPASSGYNEQFF
NA,TRBD2,TRBV28,TRBJ2-3,TGTGCTTCCCGAGCGTCCGCGGGAGTTGGGGGAGATACGCAGTATTTT,CASRASAGVGGDTQYF
NA,NA,TRBV7-2,TRBJ1-2,TGTGCCAGCAGCCCTCAACTGGGCTACACCTTC,CASSPQLGYTF
NA,NA,TRBV20-1,TRBJ2-7,TGCAGTGCTCAGTATTACGAGCAGTACTTC,CSAQYYEQYF
few,TRBD1,TRBV18,TRBJ1-2,TGTGCCAGCTCACCAAGGGACAGGTCCTATGGCTACACCTTC,CASSPRDRSYGYTF
NA,NA,TRBV5-1,TRBJ1-5,TGCGCCAGCAGCTTGGACAATTTCAGGGATCAGCCCCAGCATTTT,CASSLDNFRDQPQHF
NA,TRBD1,TRBV19,TRBJ2-5,TGTGCCAGTAGTACCTGGGACAGGGAGGAGACCCAGTACTTC,CASSTWDREETQYF
NA,NA,TRBV19,TRBJ1-1,TGTGCCAGTCGGCGGTATTCGGAAGCTTTCTTT,CASRRYSEAFF